The 30 T cell receptor beta chains below come from one sample, sequenced in a study of blood T cell repertoires in COVID-19. Repertoires were generated with immunoSEQ multiplex PCR, while TCRdb's copy carries only in-frame clones and drops some. The table has 200,000 to 250,000 clones, 88% seen once. The sequenced material came from peripheral blood. The receptors here all came from a man aged 18 to 30 with active or convalescent COVID-19.

The chain has TRBV27 and TRBJ1-2; 10 bases line up with TRBD1. The CDR3 has 15 amino acids. V lost 6 bases and J lost 5; bases outside the gene matches: 9. Germline V gene lookup returns CDR1 MNHEY and CDR2 SMNVEV (reference sequence). This chain's CDR3 is CASSSPGQGRYGYTF. The CDR3 DNA reads as TGTGCCAGCAGCTCACCGGGACAGGGGCGATATGGCTACACCTTC.

This clone was seen only once. Written as DNA, the CDR3 is TGCGCCAGCAGTCTGGACAGGGCGGAGACCCAGTACTTC. It codes for CASSLDRAETQYF. The chain joins TRBV4-3 to TRBJ2-5; TRBD1 aligns across 8 bases. The V gene end was trimmed by 6 bases and the J gene end by 5 bases; junction bases not matched to a gene: 5. Per germline, CDR1 LGHNA and CDR2 YSLEER. The length of the CDR3 is 13 residues.

The genes are TRBV29-1 and TRBJ1-1; D is perhaps TRBD1 (6 bases). The V end lost 6 bases, the J end lost 4 bases, and 15 bases lay between the germline ends. The CDR3 runs 13 residues. Germline lookup yields CDR1 SQVTM and CDR2 ANQGSEA. CDR3 bases: TGCAGCGTCCAGACAGGCGGCGGCACTGAAGCTTTCTTT. Its protein is CSVQTGGGTEAFF.

This clone was seen only once. The CDR3 spells CAFTGNEKLFF. DNA for the CDR3: TGTGCCTTCACGGGGAATGAAAAACTGTTTTTT. This sequence joins TRBV30 and TRBJ1-4; the D is unclear. The length of the CDR3 is 11 residues. V gave up 7 bases and J gave up 5 bases, with 8 bases separating them. Germline V gene sequence: CDR1 GTSNPN, CDR2 SVGIG (reference sequence).

In this sample, this clone turned up a few times. This sequence joins TRBV29-1 and TRBJ1-5, with 9 nucleotides matching TRBD1. The V gene's germline CDR1 is SQVTM and CDR2 ANQGSEA. The V segment lost 7 bases and the J segment 7 bases; nucleotides outside the gene matches: 5. The length of the CDR3 is 12 residues. CDR3 sequence (DNA): TGCAGCGCCAGACAGGGGGAGCAGCCCCAGCATTTT. It yields the protein CSARQGEQPQHF.

The chain links TRBV19 to TRBJ1-1; 7 nucleotides agree with TRBD1. Germline values: CDR1 LNHDA, CDR2 SQIVND (reference sequence). The CDR3 loop spans 13 amino acids. V dropped 6 bases and J dropped 2; count of bases not matched to a gene: 3. Here the CDR3 DNA reads TGTGCCAGTAGAACAGGGGCCAACACTGAAGCTTTCTTT. It codes for CASRTGANTEAFF. The full variable domain, its missing parts supplied by reference TRBV19 and TRBJ1-1, is DGGITQSPKYLFRKEGQNVTLSCEQNLNHDAMYWYRQDPGQGLRLIYYSQIVNDFQKGDIAEGYSVSREKKESFPLTVTSAQKNPTAFYLCASRTGANTEAFFGQGTRLTVV.

V is TRBV5-1 and J is TRBJ2-7, with 13 bases aligning to TRBD2. With 3 bases clipped from V and 7 bases from J, the junction kept 10 bases outside the gene matches. Per germline, CDR1 SGHRS and CDR2 YFSETQ. The CDR3 runs 16 residues. The CDR3 DNA is TGCGCCAGCAGCTCGTCCGGACTAGCGGGAGTCTTAGAGCAGTACTTC. This translates into CASSSSGLAGVLEQYF. Looking up the rest from reference TRBV5-1 and TRBJ2-7 gives the full variable domain: KAGVTQTPRYLIKTRGQQVTLSCSPISGHRSVSWYQQTPGQGLQFLFEYFSETQRNKGNFPGRFSGRQFSNSRSEMNVSTLELGDSALYLCASSSSGLAGVLEQYFGPGTRLTVT.

V gene TRBV2 combines with J gene TRBJ2-7, with D possibly being TRBD2 (6 bases). This CDR3 contains 12 residues. CDR1 is SNHLY and CDR2 is FYNNEI in the germline V gene. The germline V and J ends were trimmed by 6 bases and 7 bases, with 13 bases remaining between them. CDR3 protein: CASSGDSGEQYF. The CDR3 DNA is TGTGCCAGCAGCGGGGACTCTGGGGAGCAGTACTTC.

This chain links TRBV9 with TRBJ2-2, with TRBD2 matching 8 bases. J lost 8 bases, V lost 0 bases, and 9 bases had no gene match. This CDR3 region has 16 residues. The germline V gene has CDR1 SGDLS and CDR2 YYNGEE. CDR3 DNA: TGTGCCAGCAGCGTAGGGGCTAGCGGGCAGGCAGGGGAGCTGTTTTTT. Amino acid sequence: CASSVGASGQAGELFF.

The V and J genes are TRBV5-4 and TRBJ2-4; weak D call: TRBD2 (6 bases). Trimming removed 2 bases at V and 3 bases at J, with 15 bases between. CDR1 is SGHNT and CDR2 is YYREEE in the germline V gene (reference sequence). The CDR3 has 16 residues. CDR3 residues: CASSLGGEIGKNIQYF. CDR3 sequence (DNA): TGTGCCAGCAGCTTAGGAGGGGAAATTGGCAAAAACATTCAGTACTTC.

The chain employs TRBV2 and TRBJ2-3; D unclear. The germline V gene encodes CDR1 SNHLY and CDR2 FYNNEI. Trimming pared 3 bases from V and 9 bases from J, leaving 10 bases between. CDR3 size: 12 residues. CDR3 sequence reads: CASSEGAGTQYF. In DNA, the CDR3 is TGTGCCAGCAGTGAGGGTGCCGGGACGCAGTATTTT. Combining the CDR3 with reference TRBV2 and TRBJ2-3 gives the whole variable domain EPEVTQTPSHQVTQMGQEVILRCVPISNHLYFYWYRQILGQKVEFLVSFYNNEISEKSEIFDDQFSVERPDGSNFTLKIRSTKLEDSAMYFCASSEGAGTQYFGPGTRLTVL.

This clone was seen a handful of times. One junction end does not reproduce the germline sequence, and a read error may be involved. The V gene is TRBV6-5, the J gene TRBJ1-1; D may be TRBD1 (6 bases). The CDR3 spans 13 residues. Germline-derived CDR1 and CDR2 are MNHEY and SVGAGI. DNA for the CDR3: TGTGCCAGCAGTTACCCGACAGGTTCTGAGGCTTTCTTT. Amino acids: CASSYPTGSEAFF.

The J gene is TRBJ2-2, the V gene TRBV14; the match to TRBD1 covers 9 bases. The CDR3 is made up of 16 amino acids. V dropped 4 bases and J dropped 5; count of bases not matched to a gene: 8. The germline gives CDR1 SGHDN, CDR2 FVKESK. CDR3 residues: CASSLSIGTGTGELFF. CDR3 DNA: TGTGCCAGCAGCCTTAGCATCGGGACAGGGACCGGGGAGCTGTTTTTT.

The chain carries TRBV28 and TRBJ2-7; 7 bases fit TRBD1. The CDR3 length is 11 residues. CDR1 is MDHEN, CDR2 SYDVKM, per germline. The junction had 6 bases not matched to a gene; V was cut back by 11 bases and J by 5 bases. The CDR3 spells CALQGINEQYF. CDR3 DNA: TGTGCCTTACAGGGGATCAACGAGCAGTACTTC.

The CDR3 nucleotides read TGTGCCAGTAGGGTGATCGGACAGCTCTATGGCTACACCTTC. Translated, it gives CASRVIGQLYGYTF. The chain has TRBV19 and TRBJ1-2, with D possibly matching TRBD1 (6 bases). V was shortened by 6 bases and J by 4 bases, with 15 bases between the two germline ends. CDR3 size: 14 residues. Germline-derived CDR1 and CDR2 are LNHDA and SQIVND (reference sequence).

V is TRBV7-9 and J is TRBJ2-2; possible D gene TRBD2, 6 bases. This CDR3 is 14 amino acids long. Per the germline V gene, CDR1 is SEHNR and CDR2 is FQNEAQ (reference sequence). Between the trimmed V and J ends, which lost 3 bases and 6 bases, there was a span of 11 bases. Here the CDR3 reads CASSFGGIPGELFF. CDR3 coding DNA: TGTGCCAGCAGCTTCGGGGGTATTCCCGGGGAGCTGTTTTTT.

V is TRBV28 and J is TRBJ2-5, with unresolved D. Germline CDR1 and CDR2: MDHEN and SYDVKM. The V gene lost 4 bases and the J gene lost 0 bases, with 6 bases spanning the gap. The CDR3 has 13 amino acids. The CDR3 sequence is CASSWRNQETQYF. CDR3 coding DNA: TGTGCCAGCAGTTGGCGGAACCAAGAGACCCAGTACTTC.

The rearrangement joins TRBV27 to TRBJ2-7; 12 nucleotides match TRBD1. The CDR3 is made up of 16 amino acids. The trim removed 5 bases at V and 5 bases at J, leaving 10 bases unmatched. Per germline, CDR1 MNHEY and CDR2 SMNVEV (reference sequence). The CDR3 sequence: CASSPGTGGNGNEQYF. As DNA, the CDR3 is TGTGCCAGCAGTCCGGGGACAGGGGGCAACGGGAACGAGCAGTACTTC.

This clone was seen only a few times. The CDR3 region is CASSRDRGLRNTIYF. CDR3 coding DNA: TGTGCCAGCAGCAGGGACAGGGGGTTGCGAAACACCATATATTTT. The rearrangement uses TRBV21-1 and TRBJ1-3; the table's D call, TRBD1, was not checked against the DNA. TRBV21-1 is a recognized pseudogene. This CDR3 spans 15 amino acids.

The V gene is TRBV19, the J gene TRBJ2-1; 9 nucleotides match TRBD2. The CDR3 length is 15 residues. Germline-derived CDR1 and CDR2 are LNHDA and SQIVND (reference sequence). Unmatched junction bases numbered 5, after V lost 8 bases and J lost 0 bases. The CDR3 DNA reads as TGTGCCAGTCAGCGGGAGGTGAGCTCCTACAATGAGCAGTTCTTC. Residues: CASQREVSSYNEQFF.

In nucleotides, the CDR3 is TGTGCCAGCAGGGACAGGGGGCTGCAGGTCTATGGCTACACCTTC. This encodes CASRDRGLQVYGYTF. The V and J genes are TRBV6-5 and TRBJ1-2; the match to TRBD1 covers 11 bases. The CDR3 contains 15 residues. Germline V lookup: CDR1 MNHEY, CDR2 SVGAGI. J was trimmed by 4 bases and V by 6 bases; bases with no gene match: 7.

This clone has only one observation. This CDR3 is CASSINRDSQGSPLHF. The CDR3 DNA follows: TGTGCCAGTAGTATCAACCGGGACAGTCAAGGATCACCCCTCCACTTT. The chain couples TRBV19 to TRBJ1-6; 7 nucleotides match TRBD1. Losses at the gene ends were 3 bases for V and 10 bases for J; bases not matched to a gene: 12. In germline, CDR1 is LNHDA, CDR2 SQIVND (reference sequence). The CDR3 is made up of 16 amino acids.

V usage is TRBV19 and J usage is TRBJ2-3, with 13 bases that match TRBD2. This CDR3 is 18 amino acids long. The germline V gene has CDR1 LNHDA and CDR2 SQIVND (reference sequence). V lost 1 base to trimming and J lost 3 bases; unmatched junction nucleotides: 7. The CDR3 reads CASSIAFRTSGSTDTQYF. CDR3 nucleotide sequence: TGTGCCAGTAGTATAGCCTTCCGGACTAGCGGGAGTACAGATACGCAGTATTTT.

This rearrangement joins TRBV28 to TRBJ1-1; D uncertain. Germline lookup yields CDR1 MDHEN and CDR2 SYDVKM. The CDR3 is made up of 14 amino acids. The V end was cut by 8 bases, the J end by 0 bases, with 13 bases between. The CDR3, as DNA: TGTGCCAGCTCCTTGAGAGTAATGAACACTGAAGCTTTCTTT. Translation: CASSLRVMNTEAFF.

V gene TRBV6-2 or TRBV6-3 combines with J gene TRBJ2-5; 9 nucleotides align to TRBD1. Germline V gives CDR1 MNHEY, CDR2 SVGEGT. This CDR3 is built from 15 residues. With V trimmed by 3 bases and J by 5 bases, 7 bases remained unmatched. CDR3 coding DNA: TGTGCCAGCAGTTATCTACAGGGGGCTTGGGAGACCCAGTACTTC. Its protein is CASSYLQGAWETQYF.

This clone was seen more than once but under ten times. This chain connects TRBV7-9 to TRBJ2-7; 8 nucleotides align to TRBD2. The CDR3 consists of 17 residues. Looked up from germline, CDR1 is SEHNR and CDR2 is FQNEAQ (reference sequence). V was pared by 1 base and J by 0 bases, with 8 bases of the junction left unmatched. Here the CDR3 reads CASSLVSGGASSYEQYF. The CDR3 DNA is TGTGCCAGCAGCTTAGTCAGCGGGGGCGCCAGCTCCTACGAGCAGTACTTC.

The chain joins TRBV27 to TRBJ2-5; possibly TRBD2 for D (6 bases). Trimming left V 3 bases short and J 9 bases short, with 14 bases between. The CDR3 extends over 13 amino acids. Germline V CDR1 and CDR2: MNHEY, SMNVEV (reference sequence). CDR3 loop: CASSFRTREAQYF. DNA for the CDR3: TGTGCCAGCAGTTTCAGGACGAGGGAGGCCCAGTACTTC.

The rearrangement links TRBV18 to TRBJ2-5; a weak D match, TRBD2 (7 bases). V dropped 3 bases and J dropped 1 base, with 12 bases sitting between them. The CDR3 has 15 amino acids. Germline V gene data show CDR1 as KGHSH and CDR2 as LQKENI. For the CDR3, the DNA is TGTGCCAGCTCACCGGGAGGGGGTGGCCAAGAGACCCAGTACTTC. Its translation is CASSPGGGGQETQYF.

This chain connects TRBV5-1 to TRBJ1-6, with 7 bases matching TRBD1. This CDR3 is 13 amino acids long. Germline V CDR1 and CDR2: SGHRS, YFSETQ. The J segment lost 14 bases and the V segment lost 3 bases, leaving 8 bases of the junction unmatched. For the CDR3, the DNA is TGCGCCAGCAGCTCGGACCTACAGGGGTCCCTCCACTTT. Translating gives CASSSDLQGSLHF.

The gene calls are TRBV7-6 and TRBJ2-3; 9 bases agree with TRBD2. The CDR3 runs 19 residues. From germline, CDR1 is SGHVS and CDR2 FNYEAQ. After removal of 1 base from V and 1 base from J, the junction contained 12 bases not matched to a gene. The CDR3 coding sequence is TGTGCCAGCAGCTTAGGTAGCGGGAGTTCCGGGTCTGGCACAGATACGCAGTATTTT. Translating it yields CASSLGSGSSGSGTDTQYF.